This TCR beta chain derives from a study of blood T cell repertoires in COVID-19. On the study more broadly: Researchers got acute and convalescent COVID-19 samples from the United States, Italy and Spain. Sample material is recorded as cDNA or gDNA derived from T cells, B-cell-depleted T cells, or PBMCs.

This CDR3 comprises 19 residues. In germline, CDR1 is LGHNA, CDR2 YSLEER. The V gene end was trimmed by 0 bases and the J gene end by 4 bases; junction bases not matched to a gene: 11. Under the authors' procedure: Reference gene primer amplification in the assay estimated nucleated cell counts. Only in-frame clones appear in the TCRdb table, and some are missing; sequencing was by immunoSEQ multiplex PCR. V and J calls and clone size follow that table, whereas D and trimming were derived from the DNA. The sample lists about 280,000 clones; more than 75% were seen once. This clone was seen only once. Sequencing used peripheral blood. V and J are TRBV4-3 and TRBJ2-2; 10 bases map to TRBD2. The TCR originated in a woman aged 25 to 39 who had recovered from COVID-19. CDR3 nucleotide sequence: TGCGCCAGCAGCCAAGATGATCTAGCGGGAGTTCGGAGCACCGGGGAGCTGTTTTTT. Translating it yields CASSQDDLAGVRSTGELFF.